The 28 T cell receptor beta chains in this list originate from one sample, sequenced in a study of blood T cell repertoires in COVID-19. Using immunoSEQ multiplex PCR, the repertoire was profiled, and TCRdb retains in-frame clones only, with some absent. Here the sample spans about 140,000 clones, around 83% being singletons. Specimen: peripheral blood. The receptors shown here come from a woman between 55 and 75 years old with acute or convalescent COVID-19.

The V and J genes are TRBV6-5 and TRBJ2-3; 10 bases match TRBD2. Germline CDR1 reads MNHEY; CDR2 reads SVGAGI. J was trimmed by 6 bases and V by 4 bases; bases with no gene match: 10. The CDR3 is made up of 16 amino acids. DNA for the CDR3: TGTGCCAGCAGTTCCGCCCGGACTAGCGGTGGGGATACGCAGTATTTT. Amino acid sequence: CASSSARTSGGDTQYF.

The V and J genes are TRBV5-6 and TRBJ2-7; 8 nucleotides line up with TRBD1. This CDR3 comprises 13 residues. Per the germline V gene, CDR1 is SGHDT and CDR2 is YYEEEE. J lost 6 bases, V lost 5 bases, and 7 bases had no gene match. CDR3: CASRMTGASEQYF. The CDR3 nucleotides read TGTGCCAGCAGGATGACAGGGGCAAGCGAGCAGTACTTC.

V gene TRBV7-6 combines with J gene TRBJ1-3; 7 bases are shared with TRBD1. This CDR3 comprises 15 residues. CDR1 is SGHVS and CDR2 is FNYEAQ in the germline V gene. V trimming: 0 bases; J trimming: 4 bases; junction bases outside the gene matches: 3. This chain's CDR3 is CASSLAPGQGNTIYF. CDR3 DNA: TGTGCCAGCAGCTTAGCACCGGGACAGGGAAACACCATATATTTT.

The chain employs TRBV28 and TRBJ1-2, with TRBD1 as a possible D gene (6 bases). Germline V gene sequence: CDR1 MDHEN, CDR2 SYDVKM. The ends were cut back, 5 bases at V and 0 bases at J, with 16 bases in the middle. CDR3 length equals 16 residues. The CDR3 DNA sequence: TGTGCCAGCAGTGTGGCCCTACAGGGAACTAACTATGGCTACACCTTC. The encoded protein is CASSVALQGTNYGYTF.

The chain couples TRBV18 to TRBJ1-3; D remains unclear. The V end was cut by 2 bases, the J end by 0 bases, with 5 bases between. The germline V gene encodes CDR1 KGHSH and CDR2 LQKENI. The length of the CDR3 is 14 residues. CDR3 coding DNA: TGTGCCAGCTCACCAGGCTCCTCTGGAAACACCATATATTTT. It specifies CASSPGSSGNTIYF. The full variable domain, its missing parts supplied by reference TRBV18 and TRBJ1-3, is NAGVMQNPRHLVRRRGQEARLRCSPMKGHSHVYWYRQLPEEGLKFMVYLQKENIIDESGMPKERFSAEFPKEGPSILRIQQVVRGDSAAYFCASSPGSSGNTIYFGEGSWLTVV.

This rearrangement joins TRBV6-5 to TRBJ1-1; D is ambiguous. Trimming cost V 3 bases and J 4 bases, with 12 bases left between them. Germline V gives CDR1 MNHEY, CDR2 SVGAGI. There are 14 residues in the CDR3. Here the CDR3 DNA reads TGTGCCAGCAGTTATGGACTGGAATCCACTGAAGCTTTCTTT. Translation gives CASSYGLESTEAFF.

The rearrangement uses TRBV7-9 and TRBJ1-2, with unresolved D. The CDR3 is 12 amino acids. V gave up 5 bases and J gave up 8 bases, with 12 bases separating them. CDR1 SEHNR and CDR2 FQNEAQ come from the germline V gene (reference sequence). In DNA, the CDR3 is TGTGCCAGCAGCCGACCCGTTAGCGGCTACACCTTC. Protein sequence: CASSRPVSGYTF.

The chain links TRBV6-5 to TRBJ2-1; TRBD2 agrees at 8 bases. The CDR3 is made up of 14 amino acids. Germline CDR1 MNHEY, CDR2 SVGAGI. Unmatched junction bases numbered 10, after V lost 8 bases and J lost 7 bases. The CDR3 sequence is CASLSGGRLNEQFF. The CDR3 DNA reads TGTGCCAGCCTGAGCGGGGGCCGGCTAAATGAGCAGTTCTTC.

The chain couples TRBV11-3 to TRBJ2-2; TRBD2 aligns across 7 bases. The ends lost 0 bases at V and 5 bases at J; junction bases unmatched: 12. Germline-derived CDR1 and CDR2 are SGHNT and YENEEA. The CDR3 totals 18 residues. This CDR3 is CASSLEFRLADPTGELFF. CDR3 DNA: TGTGCCAGCAGCTTAGAATTTCGCCTAGCGGATCCTACCGGGGAGCTGTTTTTT. Variable domain in full (rest from reference TRBV11-3 and TRBJ2-2): EAGVVQSPRYKIIEKKQPVAFWCNPISGHNTLYWYLQNLGQGPELLIRYENEEAVDDSQLPKDRFSAERLKGVDSTLKIQPAELGDSAVYLCASSLEFRLADPTGELFFGEGSRLTVL.

The V call is TRBV2, the J call TRBJ1-1; D ambiguous. CDR1 and CDR2 (germline): SNHLY, FYNNEI. V lost 1 base and J lost 3, with 6 bases in between. CDR3 length: 13 residues. This CDR3 reads CASSEERDTEAFF. The DNA of the CDR3 is TGTGCCAGCAGTGAAGAGAGGGACACTGAAGCTTTCTTT.

This clone was observed once. CDR3 in amino acids: CASSATGTMTGNTIYF. The CDR3 nucleotides are TGTGCCAGCAGCGCAACAGGGACGATGACTGGAAACACCATATATTTT. This chain uses TRBV9 with TRBJ1-3, with D possibly being TRBD1 (6 bases). Trimming removed 3 bases from V and 2 bases from J, with 15 bases in between. The germline V gene encodes CDR1 SGDLS and CDR2 YYNGEE. The CDR3 consists of 16 residues.

The rearrangement joins TRBV6-4 to TRBJ1-1, with 8 nucleotides matching TRBD1. There are 15 residues in the CDR3. Germline V gene sequence: CDR1 MRHNA, CDR2 SNTAGT. V shed 0 bases and J 1 base; nucleotides not matched to a gene: 1. The CDR3 coding sequence is TGTGCCAGCAGTGACTCCGACAGGGGGAACACTGAAGCTTTCTTT. Translated, it gives CASSDSDRGNTEAFF.

The V call is TRBV11-3, the J call TRBJ1-2; no clear D. The CDR3 contains 13 residues. CDR1 and CDR2 (germline): SGHNT, YENEEA. Trimming removed 4 bases from V and 4 bases from J, with 10 bases in between. The CDR3: CASSSGVGYGYTF. CDR3 nucleotides: TGTGCCAGCAGCTCCGGAGTGGGCTATGGCTACACCTTC.

The chain is built from TRBV2 and TRBJ1-2, with a tentative D call TRBD1 (5 bases). This CDR3 comprises 11 residues. Germline V gives CDR1 SNHLY, CDR2 FYNNEI. The ends were cut back, 9 bases at V and 8 bases at J, with 13 bases in the middle. This chain's CDR3 is CASAGGYGYTF. The CDR3 nucleotides read TGTGCCAGTGCCGGGGGTTACGGCTACACCTTC. Filled out from reference TRBV2 and TRBJ1-2, the complete variable domain reads EPEVTQTPSHQVTQMGQEVILRCVPISNHLYFYWYRQILGQKVEFLVSFYNNEISEKSEIFDDQFSVERPDGSNFTLKIRSTKLEDSAMYFCASAGGYGYTFGSGTRLTVV.

V usage is TRBV29-1 and J usage is TRBJ2-5; weak D call: TRBD1 (6 bases). CDR1 SQVTM and CDR2 ANQGSEA come from the germline V gene. Trimming cost V 5 bases and J 5 bases, with 18 bases left between them. The CDR3 runs 14 residues. CDR3 bases: TGCAGCGTTAGGACAGCTCGCTCAGTGGAGACCCAGTACTTC. Amino acid sequence: CSVRTARSVETQYF.

This clone has just a few counts. The V gene is TRBV6-2 or TRBV6-3, the J gene TRBJ1-2; D ambiguous. This CDR3 has 13 residues. The germline V gene has CDR1 MNHEY and CDR2 SVGEGT. Deletions cut 2 bases from V and 7 bases from J, with 11 bases between. CDR3 amino acids: CASSYGEMSGYTF. CDR3 DNA sequence: TGTGCCAGCAGTTACGGGGAGATGAGTGGCTACACCTTC.

The J gene is TRBJ1-2, the V gene TRBV30, with D perhaps TRBD1 (6 bases). V lost 2 bases, J lost 0 bases, and 16 bases lay in between. Germline CDR1 and CDR2: GTSNPN and SVGIG (reference sequence). The CDR3 is 16 residues long. The CDR3 DNA reads as TGTGCCTGGAGTCGGACAGAGAGCCGGACTAACTATGGCTACACCTTC. Residues: CAWSRTESRTNYGYTF.

The chain recombines TRBV3-1 (or the pseudogene TRBV3-2) with TRBJ1-1, with 7 bases identical to TRBD1. With 2 bases clipped from V and 1 base from J, the junction kept 1 base outside the gene matches. Per germline, CDR1 LGHDT and CDR2 YNNKEL (reference sequence). The CDR3 runs to 14 residues. In nucleotides, the CDR3 is TGTGCCAGCAGCCAAAACAGGGGGAACACTGAAGCTTTCTTT. Protein: CASSQNRGNTEAFF.

This clone was seen more than once but under ten times. For the CDR3, the DNA is TGCGCCAGCAGCTTGGCCAATATGGGGGGAAGGTCACCCCTCCACTTT. Amino acid sequence: CASSLANMGGRSPLHF. The chain links TRBV5-1 to TRBJ1-6; weak D call: TRBD1 (5 bases). V lost 0 bases to trimming and J lost 10 bases, with 17 bases between them. The CDR3 is made up of 16 amino acids. Germline CDR1 is SGHRS and CDR2 is YFSETQ.

The sample holds a few counts of this clone. The genes are TRBV6-5 and TRBJ1-5, with a tentative D call TRBD1 (6 bases). Trimming took 5 bases from V and 6 from J, leaving 11 bases between them. This CDR3 is built from 13 residues. The germline V gene has CDR1 MNHEY and CDR2 SVGAGI. In nucleotides, the CDR3 is TGTGCCAGCAGTCGGACACAGGGTCAGCCCCAGCATTTT. Protein sequence: CASSRTQGQPQHF.

As for this clone: Other nucleotide sequences from this sample produce the same CDR3. The chain has TRBV5-8 and TRBJ2-7; tentative D call: TRBD1 (5 bases). V lost 1 base and J lost 2, with 7 bases in between. The CDR3 spans 13 residues. The germline CDR1 and CDR2 sequences are SGHTS and YDEGEE. The CDR3 DNA is TGTGCCAGCAGCTTGCAGACAGCCTACGAGCAGTACTTC. Translation: CASSLQTAYEQYF.

The rearrangement uses TRBV5-4 and TRBJ2-2, with 7 bases aligning to TRBD1. The V and J ends lost 3 bases and 2 bases, in that order; junction bases with no gene match: 7. CDR1 SGHNT and CDR2 YYREEE come from the germline V gene (reference sequence). The CDR3 is 16 residues long. The CDR3, as DNA: TGTGCCAGCAGCTCTACCGGGACAGCTAACACCGGGGAGCTGTTTTTT. Translating gives CASSSTGTANTGELFF.

The chain is built from TRBV5-1 and TRBJ1-6, with 7 bases lining up with TRBD1. J gave up 10 bases and V 3 bases, and 7 bases lay outside the gene matches. This CDR3 has 14 residues. Per germline, CDR1 SGHRS and CDR2 YFSETQ. This chain's CDR3 is CASSWGQPESPLHF. CDR3 sequence (DNA): TGCGCCAGCAGCTGGGGACAGCCTGAGTCACCCCTCCACTTT.

The chain couples TRBV5-4 to TRBJ2-3; 8 bases are shared with TRBD2. This CDR3 comprises 16 residues. CDR1 and CDR2 from the germline V gene are SGHNT and YYREEE (reference sequence). J was trimmed by 3 bases and V by 0 bases; bases with no gene match: 6. The CDR3 nucleotides are TGTGCCAGCAGCTTGGCCTTGTCTAGCGGGACAGATACGCAGTATTTT. Translating it yields CASSLALSSGTDTQYF. Drawing the rest from reference TRBV5-4 and TRBJ2-3, the complete variable domain is ETGVTQSPTHLIKTRGQQVTLRCSSQSGHNTVSWYQQALGQGPQFIFQYYREEENGRGNFPPRFSGLQFPNYSSELNVNALELDDSALYLCASSLALSSGTDTQYFGPGTRLTVL.

The CDR3 region has the DNA TGTGCCAGCAGCCCCTACGCTGAAGCTTTCTTT. This translates into CASSPYAEAFF. The chain combines TRBV7-2 with TRBJ1-1, with D uncertain. CDR1 and CDR2 from the germline V gene are SGHTA and FQGNSA. Trimming removed 5 bases from V and 6 bases from J, with 7 bases in between. The CDR3 covers 11 residues.

J is TRBJ2-5 and V is TRBV7-2; TRBD1 might be the D (6 bases). The V end was cut by 5 bases, the J end by 0 bases, with 16 bases between. Germline-derived CDR1 and CDR2 are SGHTA and FQGNSA. CDR3 length: 16 residues. The CDR3: CASSVGRDKHQETQYF. In DNA, the CDR3 is TGTGCCAGCAGCGTCGGCCGGGACAAACACCAAGAGACCCAGTACTTC.

This clone was counted only a few times. This sample also contains other DNA sequences that code for the same CDR3. The chain employs TRBV7-9 and TRBJ1-2; D is undetermined. This CDR3 is 13 amino acids long. Germline CDR1 SEHNR, CDR2 FQNEAQ (reference sequence). The germline V and J ends were trimmed by 4 bases and 8 bases, with 14 bases remaining between them. The CDR3 sequence: CASSSRGSGGYTF. The CDR3 DNA is TGTGCCAGCAGCTCACGGGGATCGGGGGGCTACACCTTC.

The chain has TRBV15 and TRBJ1-1; the match to TRBD1 covers 7 bases. Germline V gene lookup returns CDR1 LNHNV and CDR2 YYDKDF (reference sequence). The CDR3 length is 14 residues. Germline trimming cut 4 bases from V and 5 bases from J; bases unmatched to any gene: 7. The CDR3, as DNA: TGTGCCACCAGCAAGGGACAGTTAAGGACTGAAGCTTTCTTT. Translating gives CATSKGQLRTEAFF.